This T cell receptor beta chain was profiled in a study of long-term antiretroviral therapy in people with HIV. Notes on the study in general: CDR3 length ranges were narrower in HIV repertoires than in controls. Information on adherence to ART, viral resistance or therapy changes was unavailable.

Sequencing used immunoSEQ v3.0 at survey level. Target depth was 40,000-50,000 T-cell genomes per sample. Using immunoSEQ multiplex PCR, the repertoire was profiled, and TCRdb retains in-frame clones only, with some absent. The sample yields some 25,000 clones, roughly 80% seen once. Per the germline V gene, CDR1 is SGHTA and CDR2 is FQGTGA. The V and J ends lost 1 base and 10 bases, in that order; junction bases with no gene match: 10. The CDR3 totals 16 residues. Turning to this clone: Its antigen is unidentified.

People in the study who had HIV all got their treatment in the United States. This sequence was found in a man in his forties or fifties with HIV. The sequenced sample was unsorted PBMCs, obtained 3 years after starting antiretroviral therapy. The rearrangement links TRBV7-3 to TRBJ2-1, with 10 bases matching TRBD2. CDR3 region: CASSLNQASGGTEQFF. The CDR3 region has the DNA TGTGCCAGCAGCTTAAACCAGGCTAGCGGGGGAACCGAGCAGTTCTTC.